This paragraph reports one T cell receptor (beta chain). This entry comes from a study of blood T cell repertoires in COVID-19. Background on the study: PBMCs, B-cell-depleted T cells, or T cells were the source of the cDNA or gDNA that made up the material.

Using immunoSEQ multiplex PCR, the repertoire was profiled, and TCRdb retains in-frame clones only, with some absent. The sample lists about 520,000 clones; roughly 85% were seen once. Looked up from germline, CDR1 is SNHLY and CDR2 is FYNNEI. V was pared by 1 base and J by 1 base, with 4 bases of the junction left unmatched. The CDR3 spans 15 residues. The gene calls are TRBV2 and TRBJ2-7; 7 bases are shared with TRBD2. This sequence originates from a human donor in a cohort sampled during active COVID-19. Sequenced material: peripheral blood. CDR3 in amino acids: CASSEGLAASYEQYF. The CDR3 DNA follows: TGTGCCAGCAGTGAAGGCCTAGCGGCGTCCTACGAGCAGTACTTC.